This T cell receptor beta chain was sequenced for a study of blood T cell repertoires in COVID-19. About the study: Some COVID-19 samples were acute and others convalescent; all came from the United States, Italy and Spain. Sample material is recorded as cDNA or gDNA derived from T cells, B-cell-depleted T cells, or PBMCs.

J lost 2 bases, V lost 0 bases, and 0 bases had no gene match. The germline gives CDR1 SGHRS, CDR2 YFSETQ. The CDR3 has 14 residues. Original handling: Reference gene primer amplification gave estimated nucleated cell counts. Data came from immunoSEQ multiplex PCR; TCRdb stores just in-frame clones and leaves some out. V and J calls and clone size are given by that table; D and trimming were obtained from the DNA. The sample holds about 72,000 clones, roughly 87% seen once. V and J are TRBV5-1 and TRBJ1-2; TRBD1 agrees at 8 bases. The TCR was taken from a human donor in a cohort sampled during active COVID-19. Material: peripheral blood. CDR3 coding DNA: TGCGCCAGCAGCTTGGGGACAGGGAACTATGGCTACACCTTC. Protein sequence: CASSLGTGNYGYTF.